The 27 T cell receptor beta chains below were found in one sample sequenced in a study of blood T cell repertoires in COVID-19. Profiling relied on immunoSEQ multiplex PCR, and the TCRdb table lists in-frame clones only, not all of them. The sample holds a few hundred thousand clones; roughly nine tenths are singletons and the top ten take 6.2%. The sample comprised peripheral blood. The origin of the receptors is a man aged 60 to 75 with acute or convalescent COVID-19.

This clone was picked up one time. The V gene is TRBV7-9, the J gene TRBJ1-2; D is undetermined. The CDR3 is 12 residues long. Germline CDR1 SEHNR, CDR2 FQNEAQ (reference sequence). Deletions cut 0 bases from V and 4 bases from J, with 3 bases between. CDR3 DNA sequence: TGTGCCAGCAGCTTAGCGAGCTATGGCTACACCTTC. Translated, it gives CASSLASYGYTF.

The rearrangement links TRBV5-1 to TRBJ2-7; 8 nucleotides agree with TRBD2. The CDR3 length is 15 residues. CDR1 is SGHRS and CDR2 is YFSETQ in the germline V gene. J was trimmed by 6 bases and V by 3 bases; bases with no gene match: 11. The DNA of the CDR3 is TGCGCCAGCAGCTCAACCGGGACTAGAAAGGGCGAGCAGTACTTC. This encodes CASSSTGTRKGEQYF.

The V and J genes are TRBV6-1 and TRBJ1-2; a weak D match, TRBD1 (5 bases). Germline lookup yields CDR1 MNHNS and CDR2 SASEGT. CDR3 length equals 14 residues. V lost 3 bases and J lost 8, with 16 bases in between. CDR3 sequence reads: CASSDPTAGIGYTF. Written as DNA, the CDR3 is TGTGCCAGCAGTGATCCGACAGCGGGGATCGGCTACACCTTC.

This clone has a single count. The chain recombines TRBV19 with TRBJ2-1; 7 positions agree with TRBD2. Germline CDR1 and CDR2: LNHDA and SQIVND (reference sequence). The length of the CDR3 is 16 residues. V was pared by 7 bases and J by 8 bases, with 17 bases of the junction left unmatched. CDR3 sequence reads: CASKGVRTSVGDEQFF. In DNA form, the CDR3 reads TGTGCCAGTAAGGGTGTCAGGACTAGTGTAGGCGATGAGCAGTTCTTC.

Here the CDR3 reads CASSMDRVSYEQYF. The CDR3 DNA sequence: TGTGCCAGCTCAATGGACAGGGTATCCTACGAGCAGTACTTC. The chain links TRBV18 to TRBJ2-7; 8 nucleotides match TRBD1. Losses at the gene ends were 5 bases for V and 1 base for J; bases not matched to a gene: 4. This CDR3 region has 14 residues. Germline-derived CDR1 and CDR2 are KGHSH and LQKENI.

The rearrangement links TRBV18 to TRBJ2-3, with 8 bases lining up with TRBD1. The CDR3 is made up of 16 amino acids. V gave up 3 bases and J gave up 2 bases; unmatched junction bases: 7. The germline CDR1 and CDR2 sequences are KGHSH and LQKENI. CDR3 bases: TGTGCCAGCTCACCCCGGACAGGGTGGTCCACAGATACGCAGTATTTT. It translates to CASSPRTGWSTDTQYF.

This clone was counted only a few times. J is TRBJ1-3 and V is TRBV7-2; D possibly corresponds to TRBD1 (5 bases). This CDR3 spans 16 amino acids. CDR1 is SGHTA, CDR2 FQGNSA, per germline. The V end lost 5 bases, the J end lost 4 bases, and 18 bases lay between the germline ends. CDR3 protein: CASSPRGAVGGNTIYF. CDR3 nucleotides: TGTGCCAGCAGCCCACGCGGGGCGGTGGGGGGAAACACCATATATTTT.

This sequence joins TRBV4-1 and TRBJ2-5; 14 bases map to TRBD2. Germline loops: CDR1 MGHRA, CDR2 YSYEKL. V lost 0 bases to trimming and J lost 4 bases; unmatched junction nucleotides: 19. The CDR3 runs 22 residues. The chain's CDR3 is CASSQEVPTGTSGSLSGETQYF. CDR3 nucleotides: TGCGCCAGCAGCCAAGAGGTACCAACTGGGACTAGCGGGAGTTTATCAGGAGAGACCCAGTACTTC.

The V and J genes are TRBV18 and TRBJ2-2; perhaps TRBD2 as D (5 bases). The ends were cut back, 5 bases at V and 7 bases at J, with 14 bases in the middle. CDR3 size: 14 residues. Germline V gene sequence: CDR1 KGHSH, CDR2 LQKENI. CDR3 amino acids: CASSSLDSFGELFF. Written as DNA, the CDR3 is TGTGCCAGCTCATCCTTGGACTCCTTCGGGGAGCTGTTTTTT.

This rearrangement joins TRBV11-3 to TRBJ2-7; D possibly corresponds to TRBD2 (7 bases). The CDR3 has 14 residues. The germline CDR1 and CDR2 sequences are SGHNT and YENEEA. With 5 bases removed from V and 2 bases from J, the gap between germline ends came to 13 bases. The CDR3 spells CASSPGRGAYEQYF. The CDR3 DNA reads TGTGCCAGCAGCCCTGGGAGGGGGGCCTACGAGCAGTACTTC.

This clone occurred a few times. The DNA of the CDR3 is TGCGCCAGCAGCCTTGGGACTAGCGGGCGCCCGGAGACCCAGTACTTC. Protein sequence: CASSLGTSGRPETQYF. The chain has TRBV4-3 and TRBJ2-5; 12 nucleotides line up with TRBD2. CDR1 and CDR2 from the germline V gene are LGHNA and YSLEER. The ends lost 4 bases at V and 5 bases at J; junction bases unmatched: 8. The CDR3 is 16 amino acids.

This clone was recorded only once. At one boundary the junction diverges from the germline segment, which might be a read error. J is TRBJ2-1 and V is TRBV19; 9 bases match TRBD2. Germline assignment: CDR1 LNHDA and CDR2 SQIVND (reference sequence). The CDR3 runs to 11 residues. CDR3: CASSIGSGRVF. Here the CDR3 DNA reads TGTGCCAGTAGTATAGGTAGCGGGAGAGTCTTC.

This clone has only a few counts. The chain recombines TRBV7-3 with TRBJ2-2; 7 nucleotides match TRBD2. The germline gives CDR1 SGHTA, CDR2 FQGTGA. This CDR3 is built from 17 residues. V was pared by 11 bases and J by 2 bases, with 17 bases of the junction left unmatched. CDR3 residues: CASREGLPFSNTGELFF. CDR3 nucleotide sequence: TGTGCCTCAAGGGAGGGACTTCCTTTTTCTAACACCGGGGAGCTGTTTTTT.

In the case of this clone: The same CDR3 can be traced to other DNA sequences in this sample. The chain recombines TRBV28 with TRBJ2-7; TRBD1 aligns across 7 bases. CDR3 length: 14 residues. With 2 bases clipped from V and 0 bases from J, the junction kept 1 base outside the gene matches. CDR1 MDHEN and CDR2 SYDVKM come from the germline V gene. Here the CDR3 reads CASSLAGGSYEQYF. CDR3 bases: TGTGCCAGCAGTTTAGCAGGGGGCTCCTACGAGCAGTACTTC. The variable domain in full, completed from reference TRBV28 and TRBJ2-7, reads DVKVTQSSRYLVKRTGEKVFLECVQDMDHENMFWYRQDPGLGLRLIYFSYDVKMKEKGDIPEGYSVSREKKERFSLILESASTNQTSMYLCASSLAGGSYEQYFGPGTRLTVT.

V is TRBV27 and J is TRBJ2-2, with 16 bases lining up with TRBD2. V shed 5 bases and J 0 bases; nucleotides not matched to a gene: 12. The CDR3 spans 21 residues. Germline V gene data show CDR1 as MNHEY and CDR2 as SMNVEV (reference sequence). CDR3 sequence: CASSGRTRGLAGGTNTGELFF. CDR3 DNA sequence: TGTGCCAGCAGTGGCCGAACGCGGGGACTAGCGGGAGGGACGAACACCGGGGAGCTGTTTTTT.

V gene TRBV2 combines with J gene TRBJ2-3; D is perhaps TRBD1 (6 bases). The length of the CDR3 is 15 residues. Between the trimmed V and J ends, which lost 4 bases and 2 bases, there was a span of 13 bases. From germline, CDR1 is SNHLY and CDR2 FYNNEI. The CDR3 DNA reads TGTGCCAGCAGTGTGGTCAGGGGCTTCACAGATACGCAGTATTTT. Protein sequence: CASSVVRGFTDTQYF.

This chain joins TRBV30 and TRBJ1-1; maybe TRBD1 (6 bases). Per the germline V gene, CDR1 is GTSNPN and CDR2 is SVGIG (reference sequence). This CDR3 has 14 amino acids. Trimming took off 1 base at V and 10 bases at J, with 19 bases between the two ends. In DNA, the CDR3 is TGTGCCTGGAGTGATTTACCACAGGGTATCGGAGCTTTCTTT. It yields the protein CAWSDLPQGIGAFF.

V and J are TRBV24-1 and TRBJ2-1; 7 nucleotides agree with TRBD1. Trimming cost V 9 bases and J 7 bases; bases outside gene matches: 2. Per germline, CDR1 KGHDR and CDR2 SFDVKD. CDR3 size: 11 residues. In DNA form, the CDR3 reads TGTGCCACCTCCAGGGGGAATGAGCAGTTCTTC. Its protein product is CATSRGNEQFF.

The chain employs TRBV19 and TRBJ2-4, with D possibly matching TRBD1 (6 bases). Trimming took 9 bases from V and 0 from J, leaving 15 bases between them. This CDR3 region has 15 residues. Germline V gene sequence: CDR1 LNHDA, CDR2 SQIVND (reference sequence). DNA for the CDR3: TGTGCCAGCAGAGAAGCAGGGGAAGCCAAAAACATTCAGTACTTC. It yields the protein CASREAGEAKNIQYF.

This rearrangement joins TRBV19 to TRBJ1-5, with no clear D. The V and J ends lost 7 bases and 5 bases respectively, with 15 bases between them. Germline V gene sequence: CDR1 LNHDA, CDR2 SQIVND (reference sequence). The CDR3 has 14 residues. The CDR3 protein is CASTEAATHQPQHF. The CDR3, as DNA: TGTGCCAGTACCGAGGCGGCTACGCATCAGCCCCAGCATTTT.

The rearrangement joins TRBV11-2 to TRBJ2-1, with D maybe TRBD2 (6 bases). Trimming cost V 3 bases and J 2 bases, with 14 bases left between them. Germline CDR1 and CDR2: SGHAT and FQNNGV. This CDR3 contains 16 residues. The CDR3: CASSFLGTSTYNEQFF. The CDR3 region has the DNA TGTGCCAGCAGCTTCCTCGGGACTTCGACCTACAATGAGCAGTTCTTC. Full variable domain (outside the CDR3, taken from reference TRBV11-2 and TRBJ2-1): EAGVAQSPRYKIIEKRQSVAFWCNPISGHATLYWYQQILGQGPKLLIQFQNNGVVDDSQLPKDRFSAERLKGVDSTLKIQPAKLEDSAVYLCASSFLGTSTYNEQFFGPGTRLTVL.

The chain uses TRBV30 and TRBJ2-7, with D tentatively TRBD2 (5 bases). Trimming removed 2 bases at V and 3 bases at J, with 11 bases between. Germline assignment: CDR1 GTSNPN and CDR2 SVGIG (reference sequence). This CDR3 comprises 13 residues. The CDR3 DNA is TGTGCCTGGAGTCTCTCGGGAAGCTACGAGCAGTACTTC. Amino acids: CAWSLSGSYEQYF.

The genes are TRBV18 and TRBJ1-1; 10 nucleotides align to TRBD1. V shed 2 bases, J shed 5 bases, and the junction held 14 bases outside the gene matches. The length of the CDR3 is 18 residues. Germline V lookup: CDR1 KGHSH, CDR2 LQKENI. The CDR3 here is CASSPGVGDRGRGTEAFF. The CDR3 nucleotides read TGTGCCAGCTCACCAGGGGTAGGAGACAGGGGGCGCGGGACTGAAGCTTTCTTT.

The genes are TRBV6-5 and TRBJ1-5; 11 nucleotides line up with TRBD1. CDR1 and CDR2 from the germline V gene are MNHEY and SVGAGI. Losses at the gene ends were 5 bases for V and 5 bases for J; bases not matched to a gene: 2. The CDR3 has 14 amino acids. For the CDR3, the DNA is TGTGCCAGCAGTAGGGACAGGGGGGATCAGCCCCAGCATTTT. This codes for CASSRDRGDQPQHF.

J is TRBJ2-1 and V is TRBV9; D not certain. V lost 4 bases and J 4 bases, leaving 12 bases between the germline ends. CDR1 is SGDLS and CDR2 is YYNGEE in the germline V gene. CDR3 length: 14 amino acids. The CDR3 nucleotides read TGTGCCAGCAGCCCCGACCCCGGGTACAATGAGCAGTTCTTC. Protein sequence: CASSPDPGYNEQFF.

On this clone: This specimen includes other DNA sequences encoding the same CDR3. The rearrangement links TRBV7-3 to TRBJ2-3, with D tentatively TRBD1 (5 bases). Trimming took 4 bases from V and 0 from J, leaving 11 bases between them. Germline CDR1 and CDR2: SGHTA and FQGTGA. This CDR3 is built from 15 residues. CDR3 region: CASSSRGRSTDTQYF. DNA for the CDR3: TGTGCCAGCAGCTCTAGGGGTCGGAGCACAGATACGCAGTATTTT.

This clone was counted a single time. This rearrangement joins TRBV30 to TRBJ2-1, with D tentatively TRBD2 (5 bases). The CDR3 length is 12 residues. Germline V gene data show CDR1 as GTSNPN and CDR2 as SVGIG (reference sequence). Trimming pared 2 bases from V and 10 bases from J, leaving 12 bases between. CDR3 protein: CAWSPRTGEQFF. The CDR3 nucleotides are TGTGCCTGGAGTCCCAGGACGGGAGAGCAGTTCTTC. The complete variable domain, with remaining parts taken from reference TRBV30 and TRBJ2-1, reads SQTIHQWPATLVQPVGSPLSLECTVEGTSNPNLYWYRQAAGRGLQLLFYSVGIGQISSEVPQNLSASRPQDRQFILSSKKLLLSDSGFYLCAWSPRTGEQFFGPGTRLTVL.